This T cell receptor beta chain was documented in a study of neurological immune-mediated disorders. By 5'RACE with 10-nucleotide random UMIs, the cDNA was made. TCRdb processed the 5' RACE reads anew with MiXCR; each CDR3 protein has one entry. The table shows 40,000 to 55,000 distinct CDR3 sequences, with under 13% occurring only once. J gave up 3 bases and V 6 bases, and 12 bases lay outside the gene matches. This CDR3 region has 17 residues. This clonotype was picked up a small number of times. The chain uses TRBV12-3 or TRBV12-4 and TRBJ2-4, with 9 bases identical to TRBD2. The TCR comes from a woman in her 40s with HTLV-1-associated myelopathy (HAM/TSP). Sequenced material: PBMCs. CDR3 DNA sequence: TGTGCCAGCAGCCCCGGAGGCGGGGGGGCCGTCAAAAACATTCAGTACTTC. Amino acids: CASSPGGGGAVKNIQYF.